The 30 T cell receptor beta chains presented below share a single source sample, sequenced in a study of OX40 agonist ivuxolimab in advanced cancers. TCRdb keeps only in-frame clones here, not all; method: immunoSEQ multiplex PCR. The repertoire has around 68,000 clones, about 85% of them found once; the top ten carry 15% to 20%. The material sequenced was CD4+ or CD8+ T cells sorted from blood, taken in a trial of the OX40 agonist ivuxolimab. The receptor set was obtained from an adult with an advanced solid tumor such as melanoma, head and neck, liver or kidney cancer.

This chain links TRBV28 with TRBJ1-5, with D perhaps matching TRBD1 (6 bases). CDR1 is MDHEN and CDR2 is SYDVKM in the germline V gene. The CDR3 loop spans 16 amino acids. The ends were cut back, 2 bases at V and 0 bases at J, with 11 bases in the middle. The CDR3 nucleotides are TGTGCCAGCAGTTTAGGGACACTTTATAGCAATCAGCCCCAGCATTTT. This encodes CASSLGTLYSNQPQHF.

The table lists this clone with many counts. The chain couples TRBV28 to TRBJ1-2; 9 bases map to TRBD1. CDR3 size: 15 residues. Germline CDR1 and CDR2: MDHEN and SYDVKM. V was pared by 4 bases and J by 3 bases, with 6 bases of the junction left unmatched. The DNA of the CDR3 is TGTGCCAGCAGTTCCCCAACAGGGGGCGACTATGGCTACACCTTC. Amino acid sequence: CASSSPTGGDYGYTF.

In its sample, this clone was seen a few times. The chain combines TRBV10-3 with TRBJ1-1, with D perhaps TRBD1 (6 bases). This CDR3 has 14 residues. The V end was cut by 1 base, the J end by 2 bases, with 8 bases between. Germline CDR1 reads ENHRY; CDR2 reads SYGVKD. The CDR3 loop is CAISEWDINTEAFF. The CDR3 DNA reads TGTGCCATCAGTGAGTGGGACATTAACACTGAAGCTTTCTTT.

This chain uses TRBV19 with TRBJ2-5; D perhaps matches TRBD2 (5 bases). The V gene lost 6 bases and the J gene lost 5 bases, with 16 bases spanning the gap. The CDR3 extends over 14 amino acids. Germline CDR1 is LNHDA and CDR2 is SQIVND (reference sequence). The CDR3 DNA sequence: TGTGCCAGTAGCCCCGGGGTCTCTCCTGAGACCCAGTACTTC. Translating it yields CASSPGVSPETQYF.

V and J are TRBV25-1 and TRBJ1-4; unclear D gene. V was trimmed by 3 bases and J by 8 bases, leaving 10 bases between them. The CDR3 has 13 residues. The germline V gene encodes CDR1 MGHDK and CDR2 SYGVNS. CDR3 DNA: TGTGCCAGCAGTGAGGGGTTGGGCGAAAAACTGTTTTTT. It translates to CASSEGLGEKLFF.

The CDR3 loop is CASSGGRGQYGYTF. DNA for the CDR3: TGTGCCTCTTCGGGGGGCAGGGGGCAATATGGCTACACCTTC. This chain uses TRBV6-6 with TRBJ1-2, with 8 positions matching TRBD1. The germline V gene encodes CDR1 MNHNY and CDR2 SVGAGI (reference sequence). The J segment lost 5 bases and the V segment lost 11 bases, leaving 13 bases of the junction unmatched. The CDR3 covers 14 residues.

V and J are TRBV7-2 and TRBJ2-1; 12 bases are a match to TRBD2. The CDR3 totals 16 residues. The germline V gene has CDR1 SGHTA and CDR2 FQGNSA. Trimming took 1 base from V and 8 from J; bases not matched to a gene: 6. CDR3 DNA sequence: TGTGCCAGCAGCTTAGATAGGCTAGCGGGAGGGCATGAGCAGTTCTTC. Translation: CASSLDRLAGGHEQFF.

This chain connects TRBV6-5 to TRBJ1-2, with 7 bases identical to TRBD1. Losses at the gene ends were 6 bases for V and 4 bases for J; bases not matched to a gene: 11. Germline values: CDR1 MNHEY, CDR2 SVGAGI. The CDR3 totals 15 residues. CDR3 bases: TGTGCCAGCAGCCCATCGACAGGGTTAAGCTATGGCTACACCTTC. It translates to CASSPSTGLSYGYTF.

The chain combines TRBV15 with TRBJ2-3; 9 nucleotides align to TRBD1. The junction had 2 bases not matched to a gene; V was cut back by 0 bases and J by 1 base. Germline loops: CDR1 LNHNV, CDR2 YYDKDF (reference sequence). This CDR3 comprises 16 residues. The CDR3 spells CATSRDRDRGTDTQYF. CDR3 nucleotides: TGTGCCACCAGCAGAGACCGGGACAGGGGCACAGATACGCAGTATTTT.

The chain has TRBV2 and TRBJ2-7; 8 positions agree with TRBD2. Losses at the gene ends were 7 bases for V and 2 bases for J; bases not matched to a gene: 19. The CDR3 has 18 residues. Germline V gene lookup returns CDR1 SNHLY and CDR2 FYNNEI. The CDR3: CASKLSSGNPVDTYEQYF. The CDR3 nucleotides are TGTGCCAGCAAGCTAAGTAGCGGGAACCCCGTAGATACCTACGAGCAGTACTTC.

CDR3 in amino acids: CASSQQPGEGGELFF. As DNA, the CDR3 is TGCGCCAGCAGTCAGCAGCCGGGTGAGGGCGGGGAGCTGTTTTTT. This sequence joins TRBV5-1 and TRBJ2-2; possibly TRBD2 for D (5 bases). Trimming left V 5 bases short and J 7 bases short, with 18 bases between. Germline CDR1 and CDR2: SGHRS and YFSETQ. CDR3 size: 15 residues.

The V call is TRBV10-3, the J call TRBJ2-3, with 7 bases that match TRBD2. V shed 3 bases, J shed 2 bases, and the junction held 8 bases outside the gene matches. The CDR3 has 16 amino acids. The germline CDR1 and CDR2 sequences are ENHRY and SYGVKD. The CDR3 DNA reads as TGTGCCATCAGTGACCCGGGACTACCAAACACAGATACGCAGTATTTT. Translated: CAISDPGLPNTDTQYF.

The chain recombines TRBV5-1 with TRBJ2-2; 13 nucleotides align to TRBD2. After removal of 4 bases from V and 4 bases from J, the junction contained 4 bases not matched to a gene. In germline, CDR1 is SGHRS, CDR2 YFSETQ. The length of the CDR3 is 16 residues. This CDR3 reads CASSLRTSGGTGELFF. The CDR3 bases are TGCGCCAGCAGCCTTCGGACTAGCGGGGGCACCGGGGAGCTGTTTTTT.

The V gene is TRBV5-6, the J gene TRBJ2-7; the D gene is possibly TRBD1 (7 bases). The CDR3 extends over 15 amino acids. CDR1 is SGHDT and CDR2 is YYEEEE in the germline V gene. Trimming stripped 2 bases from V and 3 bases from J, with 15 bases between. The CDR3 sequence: CASSLGQGGLYEQYF. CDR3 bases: TGTGCCAGCAGCTTAGGGCAGGGGGGTCTCTACGAGCAGTACTTC.

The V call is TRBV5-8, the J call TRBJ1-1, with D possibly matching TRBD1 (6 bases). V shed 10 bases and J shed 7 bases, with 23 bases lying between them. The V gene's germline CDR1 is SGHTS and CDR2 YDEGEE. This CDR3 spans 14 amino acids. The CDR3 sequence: CASQKIRGRGEAFF. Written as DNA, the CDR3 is TGTGCCTCCCAAAAAATACGGGGGCGAGGTGAAGCTTTCTTT.

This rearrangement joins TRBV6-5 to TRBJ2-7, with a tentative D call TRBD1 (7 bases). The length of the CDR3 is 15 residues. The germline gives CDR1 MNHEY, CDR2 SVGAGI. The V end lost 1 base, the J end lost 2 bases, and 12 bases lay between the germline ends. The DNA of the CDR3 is TGTGCCAGCAGTTACTTGGACAGGACTACCTACGAGCAGTACTTC. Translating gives CASSYLDRTTYEQYF.

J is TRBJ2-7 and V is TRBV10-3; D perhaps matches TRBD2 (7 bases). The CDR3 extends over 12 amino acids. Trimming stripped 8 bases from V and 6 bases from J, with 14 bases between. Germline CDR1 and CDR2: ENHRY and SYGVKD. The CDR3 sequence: CAIGGGLGEQYF. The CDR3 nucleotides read TGTGCCATCGGGGGGGGCTTGGGCGAGCAGTACTTC.

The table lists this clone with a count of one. The CDR3 region has the DNA TGTGCCAGCAGTGAGGGACCCGCTATGTACACTGAAGCTTTCTTT. It specifies CASSEGPAMYTEAFF. This chain uses TRBV6-1 with TRBJ1-1; a weak D match, TRBD1 (5 bases). The CDR3 consists of 15 residues. V dropped 3 bases and J dropped 3 bases, with 14 bases sitting between them. Germline-derived CDR1 and CDR2 are MNHNS and SASEGT.

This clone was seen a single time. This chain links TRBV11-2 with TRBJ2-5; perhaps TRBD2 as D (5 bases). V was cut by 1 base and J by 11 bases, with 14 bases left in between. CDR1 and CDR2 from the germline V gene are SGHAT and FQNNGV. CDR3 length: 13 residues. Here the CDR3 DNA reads TGTGCCAGCAGCTTAGCACTCATGGGAGAGCAGTACTTC. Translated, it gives CASSLALMGEQYF.

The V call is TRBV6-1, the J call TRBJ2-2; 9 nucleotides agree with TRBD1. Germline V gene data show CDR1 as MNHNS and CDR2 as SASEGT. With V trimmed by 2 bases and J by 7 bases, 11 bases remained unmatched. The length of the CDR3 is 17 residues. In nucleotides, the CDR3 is TGTGCCAGCAGTGAATGGGGACAGGGCAATATTGGCGGGGAGCTGTTTTTT. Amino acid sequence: CASSEWGQGNIGGELFF.

CDR3 coding DNA: TGTGCCATCAGTGAGTCTGGGGCAGGGATAAACACTGAAGCTTTCTTT. Translation gives CAISESGAGINTEAFF. The chain uses TRBV10-3 and TRBJ1-1; the D gene is possibly TRBD1 (5 bases). The CDR3 length is 16 residues. Per germline, CDR1 ENHRY and CDR2 SYGVKD. V was shortened by 0 bases and J by 2 bases, with 13 bases between the two germline ends.

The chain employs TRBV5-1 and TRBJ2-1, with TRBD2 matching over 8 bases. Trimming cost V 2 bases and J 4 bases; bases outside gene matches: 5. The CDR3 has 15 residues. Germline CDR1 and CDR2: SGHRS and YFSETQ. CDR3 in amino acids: CASSFIAGMYNEQFF. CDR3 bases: TGCGCCAGCAGCTTCATAGCGGGAATGTACAATGAGCAGTTCTTC.

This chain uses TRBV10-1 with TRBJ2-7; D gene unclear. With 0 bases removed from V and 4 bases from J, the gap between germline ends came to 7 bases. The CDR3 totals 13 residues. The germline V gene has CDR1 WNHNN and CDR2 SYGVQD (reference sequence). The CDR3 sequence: CASSESGRYEQYF. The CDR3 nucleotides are TGCGCCAGCAGTGAGTCAGGCCGGTACGAGCAGTACTTC.

CDR3 sequence reads: CASAINSGNTIYF. CDR3 nucleotides: TGTGCCAGCGCAATTAACTCTGGAAACACCATATATTTT. The V and J genes are TRBV6-5 and TRBJ1-3; no definite D call. V gave up 8 bases and J gave up 0 bases, with 8 bases separating them. CDR3 length: 13 amino acids. Germline V gene data show CDR1 as MNHEY and CDR2 as SVGAGI.

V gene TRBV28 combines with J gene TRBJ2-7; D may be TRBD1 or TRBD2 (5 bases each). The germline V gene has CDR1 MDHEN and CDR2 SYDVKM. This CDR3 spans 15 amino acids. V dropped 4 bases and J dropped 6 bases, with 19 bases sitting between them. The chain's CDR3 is CASSSSGTTNREQYF. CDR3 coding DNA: TGTGCCAGCAGTTCCTCCGGGACCACGAACCGCGAGCAGTACTTC.

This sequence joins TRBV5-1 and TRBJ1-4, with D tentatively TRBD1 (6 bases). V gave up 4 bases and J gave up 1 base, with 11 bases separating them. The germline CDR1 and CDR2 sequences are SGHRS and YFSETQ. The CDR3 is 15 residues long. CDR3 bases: TGCGCCAGCAGCCAAATGACAGGAACTAATGAAAAACTGTTTTTT. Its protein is CASSQMTGTNEKLFF.

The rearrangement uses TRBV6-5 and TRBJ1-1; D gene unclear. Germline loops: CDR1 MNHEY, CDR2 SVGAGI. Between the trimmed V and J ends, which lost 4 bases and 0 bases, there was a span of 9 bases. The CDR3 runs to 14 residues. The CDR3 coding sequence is TGTGCCAGCAGTTTCTACAGCGTGAACACTGAAGCTTTCTTT. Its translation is CASSFYSVNTEAFF.

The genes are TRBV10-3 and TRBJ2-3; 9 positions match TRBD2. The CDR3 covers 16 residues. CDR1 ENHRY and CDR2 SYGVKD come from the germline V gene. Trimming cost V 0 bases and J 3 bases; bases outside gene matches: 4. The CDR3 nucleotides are TGTGCCATCAGTGAGTCGATTAGCGGGAGTACAGATACGCAGTATTTT. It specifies CAISESISGSTDTQYF.

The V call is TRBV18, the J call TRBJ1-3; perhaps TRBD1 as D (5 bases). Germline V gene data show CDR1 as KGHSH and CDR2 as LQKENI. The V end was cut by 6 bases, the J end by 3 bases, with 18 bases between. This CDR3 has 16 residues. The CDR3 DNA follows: TGTGCCAGCTCCCCTCGACAGTCTGAGGGTGGAAACACCATATATTTT. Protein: CASSPRQSEGGNTIYF.

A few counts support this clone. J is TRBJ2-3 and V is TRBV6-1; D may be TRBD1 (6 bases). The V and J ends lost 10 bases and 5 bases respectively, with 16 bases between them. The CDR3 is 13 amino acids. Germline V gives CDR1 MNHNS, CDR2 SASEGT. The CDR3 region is CATRGSLIDTQYF. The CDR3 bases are TGTGCCACCAGGGGCAGTCTAATAGATACGCAGTATTTT.